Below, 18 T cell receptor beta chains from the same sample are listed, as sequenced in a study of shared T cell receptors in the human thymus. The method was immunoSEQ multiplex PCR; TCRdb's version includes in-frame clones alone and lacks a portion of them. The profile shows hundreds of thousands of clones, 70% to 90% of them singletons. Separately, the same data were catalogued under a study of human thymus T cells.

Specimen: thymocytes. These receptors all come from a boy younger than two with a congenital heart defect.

DNA of the CDR3: TGCAGCGTTCTAGATGAAAAACTGTTTTTT. It translates to CSVLDEKLFF. The chain employs TRBV29-1 and TRBJ1-4; D ambiguous. The CDR3 loop spans 10 amino acids. Per germline, CDR1 SQVTM and CDR2 ANQGSEA. V lost 5 bases, J lost 6 bases, and 4 bases lay in between. Drawing the rest from reference TRBV29-1 and TRBJ1-4, the complete variable domain is SAVISQKPSRDICQRGTSLTIQCQVDSQVTMMFWYRQQPGQSLTLIATANQGSEATYESGFVIDKFPISRPNLTFSTLTVSNMSPEDSSIYLCSVLDEKLFFGSGTQLSVL.

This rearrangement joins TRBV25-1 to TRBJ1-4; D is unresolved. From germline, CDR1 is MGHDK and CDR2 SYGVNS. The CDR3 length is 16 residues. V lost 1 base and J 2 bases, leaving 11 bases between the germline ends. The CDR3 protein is CASSESGEGTNEKLFF. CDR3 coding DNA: TGTGCCAGCAGTGAATCCGGGGAAGGGACTAATGAAAAACTGTTTTTT.

CDR3 sequence reads: CASSYLPGSHGYTF. Written as DNA, the CDR3 is TGTGCCAGCAGTTACCTCCCAGGGTCCCATGGCTACACCTTC. The chain couples TRBV6-5 to TRBJ1-2, with a weak D call TRBD1 (5 bases). Germline V lookup: CDR1 MNHEY, CDR2 SVGAGI. Trimming left V 2 bases short and J 6 bases short, with 13 bases between. The CDR3 runs 14 residues.

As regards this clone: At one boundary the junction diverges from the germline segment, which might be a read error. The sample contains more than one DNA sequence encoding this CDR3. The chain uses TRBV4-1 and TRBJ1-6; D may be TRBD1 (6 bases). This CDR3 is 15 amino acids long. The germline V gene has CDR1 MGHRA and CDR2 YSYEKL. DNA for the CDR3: TGCGCCAGCACCGCCTTTGGGGGGGCGAATTCCCCCCTCCACTTT. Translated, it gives CASTAFGGANSPLHF.

CDR3 in DNA: TGTGCCAGCAGCCCATTTAGTGGCACTGAAGCTTTCTTT. Its translation is CASSPFSGTEAFF. This rearrangement joins TRBV14 to TRBJ1-1; D unclear. Germline lookup yields CDR1 SGHDN and CDR2 FVKESK. CDR3 length: 13 residues. V lost 4 bases, J lost 4 bases, and 10 bases lay in between.

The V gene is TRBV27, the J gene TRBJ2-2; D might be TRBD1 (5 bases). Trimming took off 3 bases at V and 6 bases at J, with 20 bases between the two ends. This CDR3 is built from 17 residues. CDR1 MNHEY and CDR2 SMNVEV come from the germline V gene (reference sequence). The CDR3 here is CASSLQGSKEHAGELFF. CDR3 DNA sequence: TGTGCCAGCAGTTTGCAGGGAAGCAAGGAGCATGCCGGGGAGCTGTTTTTT.

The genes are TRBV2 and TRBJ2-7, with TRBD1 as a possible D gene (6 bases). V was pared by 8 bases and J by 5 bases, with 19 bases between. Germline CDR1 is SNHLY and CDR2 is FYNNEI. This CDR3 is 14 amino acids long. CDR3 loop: CASCVRGRGHEQYF. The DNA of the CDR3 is TGTGCCAGCTGTGTGAGGGGCAGGGGCCACGAGCAGTACTTC. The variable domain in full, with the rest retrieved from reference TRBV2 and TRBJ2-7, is EPEVTQTPSHQVTQMGQEVILRCVPISNHLYFYWYRQILGQKVEFLVSFYNNEISEKSEIFDDQFSVERPDGSNFTLKIRSTKLEDSAMYFCASCVRGRGHEQYFGPGTRLTVT.

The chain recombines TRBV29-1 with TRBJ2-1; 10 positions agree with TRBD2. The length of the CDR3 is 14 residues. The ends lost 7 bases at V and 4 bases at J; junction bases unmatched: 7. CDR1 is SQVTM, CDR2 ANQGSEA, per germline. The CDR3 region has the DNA TGCAGCGCATCCGGGACTAGCGCTTACAATGAGCAGTTCTTC. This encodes CSASGTSAYNEQFF.

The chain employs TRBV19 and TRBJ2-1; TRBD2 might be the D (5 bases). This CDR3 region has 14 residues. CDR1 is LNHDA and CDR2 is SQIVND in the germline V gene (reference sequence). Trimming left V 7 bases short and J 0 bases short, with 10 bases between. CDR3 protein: CASNGESSYNEQFF. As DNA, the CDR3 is TGTGCCAGTAACGGGGAGAGCTCCTACAATGAGCAGTTCTTC.

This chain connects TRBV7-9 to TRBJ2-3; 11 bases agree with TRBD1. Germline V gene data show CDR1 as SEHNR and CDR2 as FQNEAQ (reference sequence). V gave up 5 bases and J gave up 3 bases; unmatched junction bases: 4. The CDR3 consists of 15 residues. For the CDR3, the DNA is TGTGCCAGCAGCCCGGGACAGGGGGGAACAGATACGCAGTATTTT. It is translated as CASSPGQGGTDTQYF.

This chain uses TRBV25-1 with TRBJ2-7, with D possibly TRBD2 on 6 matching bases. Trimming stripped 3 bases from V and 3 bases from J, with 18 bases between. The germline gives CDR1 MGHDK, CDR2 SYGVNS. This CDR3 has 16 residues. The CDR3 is CASSESPGLGDYEQYF. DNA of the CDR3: TGTGCCAGCAGTGAGTCCCCGGGACTGGGGGACTACGAGCAGTACTTC.

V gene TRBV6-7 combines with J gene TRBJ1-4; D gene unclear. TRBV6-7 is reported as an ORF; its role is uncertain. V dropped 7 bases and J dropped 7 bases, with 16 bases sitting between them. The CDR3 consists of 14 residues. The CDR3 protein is CASNHSHRAEKLFF. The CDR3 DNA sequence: TGTGCCAGCAATCACAGTCACCGAGCTGAAAAACTGTTTTTT.

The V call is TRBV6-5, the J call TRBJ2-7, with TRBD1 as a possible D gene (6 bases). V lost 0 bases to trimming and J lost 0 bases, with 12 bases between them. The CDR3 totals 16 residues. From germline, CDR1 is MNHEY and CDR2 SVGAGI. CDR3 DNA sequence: TGTGCCAGCAGTTACTCTTCCCGACAGGTCTCCTACGAGCAGTACTTC. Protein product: CASSYSSRQVSYEQYF.

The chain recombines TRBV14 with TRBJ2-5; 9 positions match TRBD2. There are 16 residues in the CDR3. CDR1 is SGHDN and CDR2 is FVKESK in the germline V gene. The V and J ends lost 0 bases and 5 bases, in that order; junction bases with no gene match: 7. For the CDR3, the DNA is TGTGCCAGCAGCCAAGATCATGCGGGGGGGCTTGAGACCCAGTACTTC. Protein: CASSQDHAGGLETQYF.

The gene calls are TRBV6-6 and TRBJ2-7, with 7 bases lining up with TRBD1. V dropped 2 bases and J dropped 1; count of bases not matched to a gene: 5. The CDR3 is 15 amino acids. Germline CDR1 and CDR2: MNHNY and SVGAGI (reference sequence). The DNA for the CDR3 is TGTGCCAGCAGTTACGCCCCGGGACAGTCCTACGAGCAGTACTTC. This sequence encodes CASSYAPGQSYEQYF.

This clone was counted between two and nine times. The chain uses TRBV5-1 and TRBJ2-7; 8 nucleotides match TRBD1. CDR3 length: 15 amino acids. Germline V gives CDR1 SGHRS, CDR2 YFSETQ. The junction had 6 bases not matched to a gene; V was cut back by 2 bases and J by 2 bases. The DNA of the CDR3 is TGCGCCAGCAGCTTCAGGACAGGGATGACCTACGAGCAGTACTTC. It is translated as CASSFRTGMTYEQYF.

The CDR3 DNA reads TGCGCCAGCAGCTTGCCCTCTGACAGGGCCTACGAGCAGTACTTC. Its protein is CASSLPSDRAYEQYF. V usage is TRBV5-1 and J usage is TRBJ2-7, with 7 nucleotides matching TRBD1. The CDR3 length is 15 residues. The V and J ends lost 1 base and 2 bases, in that order; junction bases with no gene match: 6. Germline values: CDR1 SGHRS, CDR2 YFSETQ.

For the CDR3, the DNA is TGTGCCAGCAGCCAAGACAGATCCACGGCCAATTCACCCCTCCACTTT. Encoded protein: CASSQDRSTANSPLHF. The V gene is TRBV5-6, the J gene TRBJ1-6; perhaps TRBD1 as D (5 bases). Germline CDR1 SGHDT, CDR2 YYEEEE. V lost 4 bases and J lost 7, with 18 bases in between. This CDR3 comprises 16 residues.